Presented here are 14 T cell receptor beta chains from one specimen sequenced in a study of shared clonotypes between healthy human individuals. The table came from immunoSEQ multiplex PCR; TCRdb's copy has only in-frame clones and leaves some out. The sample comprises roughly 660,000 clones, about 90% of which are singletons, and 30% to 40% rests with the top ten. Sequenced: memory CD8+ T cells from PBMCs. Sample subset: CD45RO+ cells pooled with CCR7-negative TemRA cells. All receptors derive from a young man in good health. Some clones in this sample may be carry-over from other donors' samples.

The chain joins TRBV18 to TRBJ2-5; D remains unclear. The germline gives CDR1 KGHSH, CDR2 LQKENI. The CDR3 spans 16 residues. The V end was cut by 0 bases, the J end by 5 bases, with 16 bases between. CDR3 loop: CASSPPRKTLGETQYF. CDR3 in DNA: TGTGCCAGCTCACCACCGAGGAAGACCCTGGGGGAGACCCAGTACTTC.

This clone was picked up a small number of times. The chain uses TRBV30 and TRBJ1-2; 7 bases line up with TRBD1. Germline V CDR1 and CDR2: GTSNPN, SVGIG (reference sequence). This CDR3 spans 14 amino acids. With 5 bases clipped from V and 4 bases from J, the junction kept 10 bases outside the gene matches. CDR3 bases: TGTGCCTGGGGTCAGGGGGTTGGCGGCTATGGCTACACCTTC. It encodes CAWGQGVGGYGYTF.

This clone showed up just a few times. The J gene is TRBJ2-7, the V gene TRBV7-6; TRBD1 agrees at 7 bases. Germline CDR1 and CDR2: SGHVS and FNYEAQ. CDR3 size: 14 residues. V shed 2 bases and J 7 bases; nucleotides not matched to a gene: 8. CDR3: CASSLSTGVLEQYF. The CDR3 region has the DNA TGTGCCAGCAGCTTAAGCACAGGGGTCTTGGAGCAGTACTTC.

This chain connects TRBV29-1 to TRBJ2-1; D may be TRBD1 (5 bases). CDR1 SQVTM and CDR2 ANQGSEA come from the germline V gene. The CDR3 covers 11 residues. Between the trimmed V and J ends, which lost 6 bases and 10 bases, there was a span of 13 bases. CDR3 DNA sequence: TGCAGCGTAATGACCGGACACGAGCAGTTCTTC. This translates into CSVMTGHEQFF.

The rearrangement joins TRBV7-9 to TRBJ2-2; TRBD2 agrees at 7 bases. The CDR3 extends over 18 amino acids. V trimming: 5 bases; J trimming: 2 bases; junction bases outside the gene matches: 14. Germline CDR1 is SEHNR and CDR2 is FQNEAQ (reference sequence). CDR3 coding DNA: TGTGCCAGCAGCCCTCCCTTGGCGGGAGCGGCCAACACCGGGGAGCTGTTTTTT. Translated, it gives CASSPPLAGAANTGELFF. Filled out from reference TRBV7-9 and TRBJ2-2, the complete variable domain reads DTGVSQNPRHKITKRGQNVTFRCDPISEHNRLYWYRQTLGQGPEFLTYFQNEAQLEKSRLLSDRFSAERPKGSFSTLEIQRTEQGDSAMYLCASSPPLAGAANTGELFFGEGSRLTVL.

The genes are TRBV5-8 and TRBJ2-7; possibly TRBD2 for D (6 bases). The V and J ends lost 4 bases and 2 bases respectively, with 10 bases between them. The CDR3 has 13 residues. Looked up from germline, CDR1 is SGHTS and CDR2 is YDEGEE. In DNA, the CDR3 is TGTGCCAGCAGCCCCTCGGGAGCCTACGAGCAGTACTTC. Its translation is CASSPSGAYEQYF.

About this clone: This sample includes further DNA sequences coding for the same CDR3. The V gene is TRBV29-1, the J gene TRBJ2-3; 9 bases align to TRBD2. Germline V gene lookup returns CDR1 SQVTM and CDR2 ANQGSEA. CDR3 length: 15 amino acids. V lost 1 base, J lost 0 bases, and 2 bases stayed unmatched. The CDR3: CSVEGGRASTDTQYF. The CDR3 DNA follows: TGCAGCGTTGAAGGCGGGAGGGCTAGCACAGATACGCAGTATTTT.

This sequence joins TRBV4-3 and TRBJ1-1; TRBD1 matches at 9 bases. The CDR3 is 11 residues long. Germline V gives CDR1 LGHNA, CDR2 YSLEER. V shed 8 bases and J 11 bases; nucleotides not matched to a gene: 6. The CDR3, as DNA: TGCGCCAGCTCTACGACAGGGGGGGCTTTCTTT. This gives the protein CASSTTGGAFF.

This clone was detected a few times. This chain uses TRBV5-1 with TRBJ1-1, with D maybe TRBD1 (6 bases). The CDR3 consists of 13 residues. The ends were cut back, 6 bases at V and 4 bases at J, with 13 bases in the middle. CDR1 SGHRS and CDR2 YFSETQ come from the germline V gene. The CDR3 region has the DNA TGCGCCAGCACTGGACAGACAATCACTGAAGCTTTCTTT. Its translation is CASTGQTITEAFF.

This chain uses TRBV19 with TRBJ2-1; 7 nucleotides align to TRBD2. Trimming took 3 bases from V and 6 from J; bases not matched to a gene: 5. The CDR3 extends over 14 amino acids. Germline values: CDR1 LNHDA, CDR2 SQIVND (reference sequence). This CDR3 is CASSISGGGNEQFF. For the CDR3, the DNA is TGTGCCAGTAGTATCAGTGGCGGGGGCAATGAGCAGTTCTTC.

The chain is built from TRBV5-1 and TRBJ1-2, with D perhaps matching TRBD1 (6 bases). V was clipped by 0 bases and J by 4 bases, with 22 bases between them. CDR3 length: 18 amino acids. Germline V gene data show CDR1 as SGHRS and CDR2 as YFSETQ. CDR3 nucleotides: TGCGCCAGCAGCTTGGGAGGGTCAGGGGTGCTGGTCTCCTATGGCTACACCTTC. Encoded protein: CASSLGGSGVLVSYGYTF. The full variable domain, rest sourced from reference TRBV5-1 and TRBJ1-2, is KAGVTQTPRYLIKTRGQQVTLSCSPISGHRSVSWYQQTPGQGLQFLFEYFSETQRNKGNFPGRFSGRQFSNSRSEMNVSTLELGDSALYLCASSLGGSGVLVSYGYTFGSGTRLTVV.

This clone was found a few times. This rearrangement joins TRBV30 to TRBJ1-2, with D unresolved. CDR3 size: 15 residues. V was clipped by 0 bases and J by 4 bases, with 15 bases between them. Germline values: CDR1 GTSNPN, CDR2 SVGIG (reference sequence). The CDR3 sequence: CAWSVPDPIFYGYTF. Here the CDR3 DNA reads TGTGCCTGGAGTGTTCCGGACCCCATTTTCTATGGCTACACCTTC.

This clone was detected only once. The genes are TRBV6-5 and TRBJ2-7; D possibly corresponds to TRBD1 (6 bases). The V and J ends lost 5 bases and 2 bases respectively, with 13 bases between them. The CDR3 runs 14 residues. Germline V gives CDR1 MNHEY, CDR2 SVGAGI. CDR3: CASSPTGTAYEQYF. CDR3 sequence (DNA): TGTGCCAGCAGTCCAACAGGGACGGCCTACGAGCAGTACTTC.

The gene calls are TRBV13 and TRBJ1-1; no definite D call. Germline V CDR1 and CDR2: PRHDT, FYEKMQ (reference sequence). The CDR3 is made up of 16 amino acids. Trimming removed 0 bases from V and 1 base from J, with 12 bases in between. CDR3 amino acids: CASSLGQGTTNTEAFF. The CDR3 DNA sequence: TGTGCCAGCAGCTTAGGCCAAGGAACGACGAACACTGAAGCTTTCTTT.